The 20 T cell receptor beta chains given below trace back to one sample, sequenced in a study of blood T cell repertoires in COVID-19. TCRdb keeps only in-frame clones here, not all; method: immunoSEQ multiplex PCR. The sample consists of around 65,000 clones, about four fifths of them appearing once. The sample was peripheral blood. These receptors were obtained from a human donor in a cohort sampled during active COVID-19.

The J gene is TRBJ2-7, the V gene TRBV3-1 (or the pseudogene TRBV3-2), with 11 bases identical to TRBD2. The CDR3 runs 13 residues. V was clipped by 4 bases and J by 5 bases; unmatched bases: 1. Germline assignment: CDR1 LGHDT and CDR2 YNNKEL (reference sequence). CDR3 residues: CASSLGLADEQYF. CDR3 coding DNA: TGTGCCAGCAGCCTGGGACTAGCGGACGAGCAGTACTTC.

This clone was observed a handful of times. This chain links TRBV6-1 with TRBJ1-6, with 7 nucleotides matching TRBD1. CDR1 is MNHNS and CDR2 is SASEGT in the germline V gene. The CDR3 loop spans 14 amino acids. V lost 1 base to trimming and J lost 9 bases; unmatched junction nucleotides: 3. In nucleotides, the CDR3 is TGTGCCAGCAGTGAAGTGACAGGGAGTTCACCCCTCCACTTT. Translation: CASSEVTGSSPLHF.

V usage is TRBV4-2 and J usage is TRBJ1-2; a possible D gene is TRBD1 (6 bases). The germline gives CDR1 LGHNA, CDR2 YNFKEQ. This CDR3 is 16 amino acids long. With 4 bases removed from V and 3 bases from J, the gap between germline ends came to 18 bases. This CDR3 is CASSPKRGSLDYGYTF. The CDR3 region has the DNA TGTGCCAGCAGCCCAAAGAGGGGGAGTCTGGACTATGGCTACACCTTC.

The chain is built from TRBV11-3 and TRBJ2-5, with a tentative D call TRBD2 (6 bases). Trimming removed 5 bases from V and 9 bases from J, with 13 bases in between. The CDR3 is made up of 12 amino acids. Germline V gene sequence: CDR1 SGHNT, CDR2 YENEEA. The CDR3 sequence: CASSPPGGAQYF. CDR3 sequence (DNA): TGTGCCAGCAGCCCTCCTGGCGGGGCCCAGTACTTC.

The chain joins TRBV7-9 to TRBJ2-1; possible D gene TRBD2, 6 bases. Trimming stripped 1 base from V and 9 bases from J, with 16 bases between. Germline V lookup: CDR1 SEHNR, CDR2 FQNEAQ (reference sequence). The CDR3 length is 15 residues. The CDR3 bases are TGTGCCAGCAGCTTAGATAGCGGTGGTTCTGGTGAGCAGTTCTTC. This gives the protein CASSLDSGGSGEQFF.

The chain recombines TRBV14 with TRBJ1-3; 7 bases are shared with TRBD1. The V segment lost 1 base and the J segment 3 bases; nucleotides outside the gene matches: 3. The CDR3 runs to 15 residues. Germline V gene lookup returns CDR1 SGHDN and CDR2 FVKESK. Here the CDR3 DNA reads TGTGCCAGCAGCCAAGGAGGGGGCGGTGGAAACACCATATATTTT. This sequence encodes CASSQGGGGGNTIYF.

J is TRBJ2-1 and V is TRBV19, with D maybe TRBD2 (5 bases). Trimming removed 6 bases at V and 3 bases at J, with 15 bases between. The CDR3 has 15 amino acids. In germline, CDR1 is LNHDA, CDR2 SQIVND (reference sequence). The CDR3 nucleotides are TGTGCCAGTAGGGAGAACGGGATAGGCTACAATGAGCAGTTCTTC. As protein: CASRENGIGYNEQFF. Looking up the rest from reference TRBV19 and TRBJ2-1 gives the full variable domain: DGGITQSPKYLFRKEGQNVTLSCEQNLNHDAMYWYRQDPGQGLRLIYYSQIVNDFQKGDIAEGYSVSREKKESFPLTVTSAQKNPTAFYLCASRENGIGYNEQFFGPGTRLTVL.

This clone appeared a few times. The DNA of the CDR3 is TGTGCCAGTAACACAGGGTTGGTGCAGCCCCAGCATTTT. Amino acid sequence: CASNTGLVQPQHF. This chain links TRBV19 with TRBJ1-5, with a weak D call TRBD1 (6 bases). The CDR3 is 13 residues long. V lost 7 bases and J 7 bases, leaving 14 bases between the germline ends. Per germline, CDR1 LNHDA and CDR2 SQIVND (reference sequence).

The rearrangement links TRBV28 to TRBJ1-2, with a tentative D call TRBD1 (6 bases). This CDR3 has 15 residues. In germline, CDR1 is MDHEN, CDR2 SYDVKM. V dropped 5 bases and J dropped 2 bases, with 15 bases sitting between them. CDR3 loop: CASSTSGGPNYGYTF. The CDR3, as DNA: TGTGCCAGCAGTACAAGCGGGGGGCCAAACTATGGCTACACCTTC.

The chain is built from TRBV3-1 (or the pseudogene TRBV3-2) and TRBJ2-7; maybe TRBD2 (6 bases). CDR3 size: 13 residues. Germline V gene data show CDR1 as LGHDT and CDR2 as YNNKEL (reference sequence). Trimming cost V 1 base and J 5 bases, with 9 bases left between them. CDR3 DNA: TGTGCCAGCAGCCAAGGGTGGGGGGACGAGCAGTACTTC. It specifies CASSQGWGDEQYF.

This clone has only one observation. The chain employs TRBV15 and TRBJ2-2, with 8 bases aligning to TRBD1. Germline CDR1 LNHNV, CDR2 YYDKDF (reference sequence). The CDR3 loop spans 15 amino acids. Unmatched junction bases numbered 5, after V lost 4 bases and J lost 4 bases. The CDR3 DNA is TGTGCCACCAGCAATGGACAGGGAGGCACCGGGGAGCTGTTTTTT. This sequence encodes CATSNGQGGTGELFF.

This chain uses TRBV12-3 or TRBV12-4 with TRBJ1-5; D is ambiguous. The CDR3 covers 12 residues. Trimming cost V 3 bases and J 9 bases, with 9 bases left between them. The CDR3 sequence is CASSLEGWPQHF. The CDR3 coding sequence is TGTGCCAGCAGTTTGGAGGGCTGGCCCCAGCATTTT.

This chain joins TRBV12-3 or TRBV12-4 and TRBJ2-5; 8 bases fit TRBD1. This CDR3 spans 13 amino acids. After removal of 4 bases from V and 2 bases from J, the junction contained 0 bases not matched to a gene. The CDR3 protein is CASSWTGQETQYF. For the CDR3, the DNA is TGTGCCAGCAGTTGGACAGGGCAAGAGACCCAGTACTTC.

This clone was observed a single time. The chain is built from TRBV5-8 and TRBJ2-3; D remains unclear. The germline V and J ends were trimmed by 3 bases and 4 bases, with 9 bases remaining between them. The germline gives CDR1 SGHTS, CDR2 YDEGEE. The CDR3 has 13 residues. Here the CDR3 DNA reads TGTGCCAGCAGCTCGCAGGTTGCAGATACGCAGTATTTT. This translates into CASSSQVADTQYF.

This clone was observed a single time. The V call is TRBV19, the J call TRBJ2-2, with TRBD1 matching over 9 bases. The length of the CDR3 is 16 residues. CDR1 LNHDA and CDR2 SQIVND come from the germline V gene (reference sequence). Trimming cost V 5 bases and J 4 bases; bases outside gene matches: 8. CDR3 sequence (DNA): TGTGCCAGTAGTCTCGGGACAGGGTGGATCACCGGGGAGCTGTTTTTT. Its protein is CASSLGTGWITGELFF.

V is TRBV18 and J is TRBJ1-6; TRBD1 agrees at 10 bases. CDR3 size: 18 residues. V trimming: 3 bases; J trimming: 7 bases; junction bases outside the gene matches: 12. The germline V gene has CDR1 KGHSH and CDR2 LQKENI. The CDR3 DNA reads as TGTGCCAGCTCACCCACCGGGACAGGGGACAATTCCAATTCACCCCTCCACTTT. Translated, it gives CASSPTGTGDNSNSPLHF.

This clone was picked up a small number of times. Other DNA sequences from this sample encode an identical CDR3 as well. This sequence joins TRBV27 and TRBJ2-3; 9 bases agree with TRBD2. Germline V CDR1 and CDR2: MNHEY, SMNVEV (reference sequence). The V gene end was trimmed by 5 bases and the J gene end by 1 base; junction bases not matched to a gene: 4. The CDR3 runs 15 residues. The CDR3 region is CASSAGLAGTDTQYF. CDR3 coding DNA: TGTGCCAGCAGTGCGGGACTAGCTGGCACAGATACGCAGTATTTT.

This clone was observed once. The chain is built from TRBV18 and TRBJ2-7; 8 positions match TRBD1. CDR3 length: 15 residues. Trimming removed 1 base from V and 6 bases from J; junction bases left unmatched: 8. In germline, CDR1 is KGHSH, CDR2 LQKENI. This chain's CDR3 is CASSPQAGGSSEQYF. For the CDR3, the DNA is TGTGCCAGCTCACCACAAGCAGGGGGCTCTTCCGAGCAGTACTTC.

The rearrangement joins TRBV6-5 to TRBJ1-2; 7 bases fit TRBD1. This CDR3 is built from 16 residues. V gave up 0 bases and J gave up 7 bases; unmatched junction bases: 11. Germline V lookup: CDR1 MNHEY, CDR2 SVGAGI. The chain's CDR3 is CASSYSGPPTGFGYTF. The DNA of the CDR3 is TGTGCCAGCAGTTACTCAGGCCCCCCGACAGGGTTTGGCTACACCTTC.

The chain's CDR3 is CASTTLAGGTDTQYF. The CDR3 bases are TGTGCCAGTACCACACTAGCGGGGGGCACAGATACGCAGTATTTT. This sequence joins TRBV19 and TRBJ2-3, with 11 bases aligning to TRBD2. Germline values: CDR1 LNHDA, CDR2 SQIVND (reference sequence). J lost 1 base, V lost 7 bases, and 4 bases had no gene match. The CDR3 has 15 residues.